The 19 T cell receptor beta chains presented below share a single source sample, sequenced in a study of control samples from healthy donors and cancer patients. Some clones are missing from TCRdb's copy, which holds only in-frame ones; the method was immunoSEQ multiplex PCR. Of roughly 450,000 clones listed, more than 80% are singletons. The specimen was PBMCs. These receptors originate from a man between 40 and 49 years old with head and neck cancer.

This clone was counted between two and nine times. The rearrangement uses TRBV7-9 and TRBJ1-2, with a weak D call TRBD1 (6 bases). The germline V gene has CDR1 SEHNR and CDR2 FQNEAQ (reference sequence). V was cut by 4 bases and J by 8 bases, with 20 bases left in between. The CDR3 extends over 15 amino acids. The CDR3 DNA is TGTGCCAGCAGCTCCCGGGACATCTCCCTGATAGGCTACACCTTC. It codes for CASSSRDISLIGYTF.

The genes are TRBV4-3 and TRBJ1-6, with D unresolved. Germline CDR1 and CDR2: LGHNA and YSLEER. This CDR3 has 13 amino acids. With 4 bases removed from V and 9 bases from J, the gap between germline ends came to 10 bases. In nucleotides, the CDR3 is TGCGCCAGCAGCCCCCGGATCGGTTCACCCCTCCACTTT. Amino acids: CASSPRIGSPLHF.

The chain carries TRBV18 and TRBJ2-5, with D perhaps being TRBD1 or TRBD2 (5 bases each). The germline gives CDR1 KGHSH, CDR2 LQKENI. V shed 5 bases and J shed 5 bases, with 9 bases lying between them. This CDR3 is built from 12 residues. The CDR3 DNA reads TGTGCCAGCTCAGCTGAGGGGGAGACCCAGTACTTC. This sequence encodes CASSAEGETQYF.

The chain couples TRBV4-1 to TRBJ1-4, with TRBD1 matching 9 bases. The CDR3 totals 17 residues. Germline V gives CDR1 MGHRA, CDR2 YSYEKL. V lost 5 bases, J lost 6 bases, and 13 bases stayed unmatched. The CDR3 sequence: CASSSGTGPLSDEKLFF. In DNA, the CDR3 is TGCGCCAGCAGCTCCGGGACAGGGCCCTTGTCGGATGAAAAACTGTTTTTT.

The chain is built from TRBV11-2 and TRBJ2-7; D not certain. Germline values: CDR1 SGHAT, CDR2 FQNNGV. Trimming left V 2 bases short and J 6 bases short, with 5 bases between. CDR3 size: 11 residues. The CDR3 DNA reads as TGTGCCAGCAGCTTAATGGGCGAGCAGTACTTC. This encodes CASSLMGEQYF.

About this clone itself: This same CDR3 is encoded by further DNA sequences in the sample. The chain combines TRBV5-1 with TRBJ2-7; D gene ambiguous. There are 11 residues in the CDR3. Germline V gene sequence: CDR1 SGHRS, CDR2 YFSETQ. V was shortened by 0 bases and J by 4 bases, with 2 bases between the two germline ends. The CDR3 DNA reads as TGCGCCAGCAGCTTGGGATACGAGCAGTACTTC. Encoded protein: CASSLGYEQYF.

The V and J genes are TRBV6-2 or TRBV6-3 and TRBJ2-7; no clear D. The germline gives CDR1 MNHEY, CDR2 SVGEGT. The CDR3 is made up of 17 amino acids. The ends were cut back, 4 bases at V and 2 bases at J, with 21 bases in the middle. CDR3 DNA sequence: TGTGCCAGCAGTTTATCGAACATGGCACCAAGCCCCTACGAGCAGTACTTC. Its protein is CASSLSNMAPSPYEQYF.

This sequence joins TRBV9 and TRBJ1-2; no reliable D call. Germline V gene lookup returns CDR1 SGDLS and CDR2 YYNGEE. CDR3 length equals 14 residues. Deletions cut 3 bases from V and 5 bases from J, with 14 bases between. The CDR3 is CASSALLRGYGYTF. In DNA, the CDR3 is TGTGCCAGCAGCGCCCTACTCCGCGGATATGGCTACACCTTC. Complete variable domain (other parts from reference TRBV9 and TRBJ1-2): DSGVTQTPKHLITATGQRVTLRCSPRSGDLSVYWYQQSLDQGLQFLIQYYNGEERAKGNILERFSAQQFPDLHSELNLSSLELGDSALYFCASSALLRGYGYTFGSGTRLTVV.

V and J are TRBV2 and TRBJ2-7, with a weak D call TRBD2 (6 bases). Germline assignment: CDR1 SNHLY and CDR2 FYNNEI. The length of the CDR3 is 13 residues. Deletions cut 6 bases from V and 2 bases from J, with 11 bases between. The CDR3 is CASRDYLTYEQYF. The CDR3 bases are TGTGCCAGCAGGGACTACCTAACCTACGAGCAGTACTTC. The full variable domain, its missing parts supplied by reference TRBV2 and TRBJ2-7, is EPEVTQTPSHQVTQMGQEVILRCVPISNHLYFYWYRQILGQKVEFLVSFYNNEISEKSEIFDDQFSVERPDGSNFTLKIRSTKLEDSAMYFCASRDYLTYEQYFGPGTRLTVT.

J is TRBJ2-5 and V is TRBV7-2, with 9 bases identical to TRBD2. The CDR3 loop spans 15 amino acids. The V and J ends lost 4 bases and 0 bases, in that order; junction bases with no gene match: 3. CDR1 and CDR2 from the germline V gene are SGHTA and FQGNSA. The CDR3 DNA sequence: TGTGCCAGCAGCTGGGGACTAGCCCACCAAGAGACCCAGTACTTC. Translating it yields CASSWGLAHQETQYF.

This chain joins TRBV19 and TRBJ1-5, with D possibly TRBD1 on 5 matching bases. The CDR3 extends over 14 amino acids. The germline V gene encodes CDR1 LNHDA and CDR2 SQIVND (reference sequence). Trimming stripped 3 bases from V and 8 bases from J, with 14 bases between. CDR3: CASSIAGRAEPQHF. CDR3 nucleotides: TGTGCCAGTAGTATCGCGGGCAGGGCAGAGCCCCAGCATTTT.

In its sample, this clone was seen a few times. The chain uses TRBV7-9 and TRBJ1-1, with unresolved D. Per germline, CDR1 SEHNR and CDR2 FQNEAQ (reference sequence). Deletions cut 6 bases from V and 4 bases from J, with 12 bases between. CDR3 length equals 13 residues. CDR3 amino acids: CASRVNEVTEAFF. CDR3 in DNA: TGTGCCAGCAGGGTCAATGAAGTCACTGAAGCTTTCTTT.

This chain connects TRBV25-1 to TRBJ2-5, with 7 bases matching TRBD1. The germline V gene has CDR1 MGHDK and CDR2 SYGVNS. The V gene end was trimmed by 6 bases and the J gene end by 4 bases; junction bases not matched to a gene: 5. The CDR3 runs 13 residues. CDR3 loop: CASSPQGRETQYF. CDR3 coding DNA: TGTGCCAGCAGCCCACAGGGGAGAGAGACCCAGTACTTC. The full variable domain, its missing parts supplied by reference TRBV25-1 and TRBJ2-5, is EADIYQTPRYLVIGTGKKITLECSQTMGHDKMYWYQQDPGMELHLIHYSYGVNSTEKGDLSSESTVSRIRTEHFPLTLESARPSHTSQYLCASSPQGRETQYFGPGTRLLVL.

The V call is TRBV5-1, the J call TRBJ2-1; 8 bases match TRBD2. Germline V gene data show CDR1 as SGHRS and CDR2 as YFSETQ. There are 15 residues in the CDR3. The trim removed 0 bases at V and 16 bases at J, leaving 15 bases unmatched. The CDR3 DNA reads as TGCGCCAGCAGCTTGGAGTGGACTAGCTCGTTAGGGCGATTCTTC. It codes for CASSLEWTSSLGRFF. Full variable domain (remainder filled in from reference TRBV5-1 and TRBJ2-1): KAGVTQTPRYLIKTRGQQVTLSCSPISGHRSVSWYQQTPGQGLQFLFEYFSETQRNKGNFPGRFSGRQFSNSRSEMNVSTLELGDSALYLCASSLEWTSSLGRFFGPGTRLTVL.

The V gene is TRBV9, the J gene TRBJ1-2; D may be TRBD1 (5 bases). The CDR3 has 17 residues. The germline V and J ends were trimmed by 4 bases and 7 bases, with 26 bases remaining between them. The V gene's germline CDR1 is SGDLS and CDR2 YYNGEE. The CDR3 coding sequence is TGTGCCAGCAGCCTTCGGAGTATGGTCGGCGGGGGAGGTGGCTACACCTTC. It yields the protein CASSLRSMVGGGGGYTF.

V and J are TRBV19 and TRBJ2-5, with D possibly being TRBD2 (5 bases). Trimming took off 5 bases at V and 4 bases at J, with 14 bases between the two ends. The CDR3 is made up of 14 amino acids. Germline V gene lookup returns CDR1 LNHDA and CDR2 SQIVND (reference sequence). The CDR3 sequence is CASSSQASTETQYF. The CDR3 coding sequence is TGTGCCAGTAGTTCCCAGGCTAGCACAGAGACCCAGTACTTC. The whole variable domain, remainder taken from reference TRBV19 and TRBJ2-5, is DGGITQSPKYLFRKEGQNVTLSCEQNLNHDAMYWYRQDPGQGLRLIYYSQIVNDFQKGDIAEGYSVSREKKESFPLTVTSAQKNPTAFYLCASSSQASTETQYFGPGTRLLVL.

This chain uses TRBV30 with TRBJ2-7; 7 bases match TRBD2. This CDR3 has 15 amino acids. V trimming: 1 base; J trimming: 5 bases; junction bases outside the gene matches: 11. Looked up from germline, CDR1 is GTSNPN and CDR2 is SVGIG (reference sequence). The CDR3 nucleotides read TGTGCCTGGAGTGCGCGTGGGGGGGGACTCGACGAGCAGTACTTC. Protein product: CAWSARGGGLDEQYF.

V gene TRBV18 combines with J gene TRBJ1-2; 10 nucleotides line up with TRBD1. This CDR3 comprises 15 residues. Germline lookup yields CDR1 KGHSH and CDR2 LQKENI. V was clipped by 3 bases and J by 4 bases; unmatched bases: 5. The chain's CDR3 is CASSPGTGVAYGYTF. In DNA, the CDR3 is TGTGCCAGCTCACCCGGGACAGGGGTAGCCTATGGCTACACCTTC.

The rearrangement uses TRBV3-1 (or the pseudogene TRBV3-2) and TRBJ2-7; D is unclear. V dropped 0 bases and J dropped 0 bases, with 12 bases sitting between them. In germline, CDR1 is LGHDT, CDR2 YNNKEL (reference sequence). This CDR3 comprises 16 residues. CDR3 residues: CASSQDSFYGSYEQYF. CDR3 bases: TGTGCCAGCAGCCAAGATAGTTTCTACGGCTCCTACGAGCAGTACTTC.